The rows below give T cell receptor beta chains drawn from one sample of a study of CDR3 diversity in severe acne. TCRdb re-analysed the PCR reads in MiXCR, keeping a single row per CDR3 protein. The sample carries tens of thousands of distinct CDR3 sequences, 51% recorded once. Sequencing input: blood. These receptors came from a male donor in good health, without acne. CDR3s include the opening cysteine and the closing phenylalanine or tryptophan. D genes are given only for firm matches. Clone size is given for some rows only: seen once, a few or many times, or a class if the clone is expanded.

J: TRBJ2-5
size: NA
D: NA
V: TRBV12-3/TRBV12-4
DNA: TGCGCCAGCAGCCAAGCCCTCGGGACTCAGCAAGAGACCCAGTACTTC
CDR3: CASSQALGTQQETQYF

J: TRBJ2-2
size: NA
D: NA
V: TRBV29-1
DNA: TGCAGCGTCATTTCGGGGACGAACACCGGGGAGCTGTTTTTT
CDR3: CSVISGTNTGELFF

J: TRBJ1-5
size: many
D: TRBD1
V: TRBV19
DNA: TGTGCCAGTAGTTCCCCCAACAGGGGTCATCAGCCCCAGCATTTT
CDR3: CASSSPNRGHQPQHF

J: TRBJ1-5
size: NA
D: NA
V: TRBV19
DNA: TGTGCCAGTAGTATCGGAGACAATCAGCCCCAGCATTTT
CDR3: CASSIGDNQPQHF

J: TRBJ2-7
size: NA
D: TRBD2
V: TRBV19
DNA: TGTGCCAGTTGGGGGGGGGGGAGCTACGAGCAGTACTTC
CDR3: CASWGGGSYEQYF

J: TRBJ2-1
size: NA
D: NA
V: TRBV7-3
DNA: TGTGCCAGCAACTCCCTCGACAGCTTCAATGAGCAGTTCTTC
CDR3: CASNSLDSFNEQFF

J: TRBJ1-1
size: many
D: TRBD1
V: TRBV4-1
DNA: TGCGCCAGCAGCCAAACAGGGGGCAAGATGAACACTGAAGCTTTCTTT
CDR3: CASSQTGGKMNTEAFF

J: TRBJ1-1
size: NA
D: NA
V: TRBV12-3/TRBV12-4
DNA: TGTGCCAGCAGACAAACCCTGAACACTGAAGCTTTCTTT
CDR3: CASRQTLNTEAFF

J: TRBJ1-2
size: many
D: NA
V: TRBV7-9
DNA: TGTGCCAGCCCCGACAGCCTGAACTATGGCTACACCTTC
CDR3: CASPDSLNYGYTF

J: TRBJ1-1
size: NA
D: NA
V: TRBV6-5
DNA: TGTGCCAGCGGAGCAAGGATTTGGGCTGAAGCTTTCTTT
CDR3: CASGARIWAEAFF

J: TRBJ1-2
size: NA
D: NA
V: TRBV28
DNA: TGTGCCAGCAGGCCACCCACAACTGGAAACCGCTATGGCTACACCTTC
CDR3: CASRPPTTGNRYGYTF

J: TRBJ2-7
size: many
D: NA
V: TRBV2
DNA: TGTGCCAGCATGAGGGAAGCGGTGTACGAGCAGTACTTC
CDR3: CASMREAVYEQYF

J: TRBJ1-5
size: few
D: NA
V: TRBV20-1
DNA: TGCAGTGCTAGCAGGGCAGACAATCAGCCCCAGCATTTT
CDR3: CSASRADNQPQHF

J: TRBJ2-5
size: NA
D: NA
V: TRBV7-6
DNA: TGTGCCAGCAGCTTATGGGACGGGGCACGAGAGACCCAGTACTTC
CDR3: CASSLWDGARETQYF